This TCR beta chain was recorded in a study of CD8+ T cells in alopecia areata. Study-wide context: The tofacitinib course ran for 6 to 18 months and was followed by 6 months off drug.

The sequencing template was cDNA reverse transcribed from extracted RNA. The repertoire was sequenced with immunoSEQ multiplex PCR; TCRdb's copy has only in-frame clones and lacks some. Here the sample spans roughly 130,000 clones, roughly three fifths being singletons. Trimming pared 7 bases from V and 4 bases from J, leaving 13 bases between. The CDR3 runs to 13 residues. The germline CDR1 and CDR2 sequences are SNHLY and FYNNEI. Source: CD4+ T cells sorted from blood, taken at week 0. This TCR came from a human donor with alopecia areata. The chain employs TRBV2 and TRBJ2-5; a weak D match, TRBD2 (6 bases). Here the CDR3 reads CASTEGLLETQYF. As DNA, the CDR3 is TGTGCCAGCACCGAGGGACTCCTAGAGACCCAGTACTTC.